The next 6 T cell receptor beta chains were all read from a single sample in a study of blood T cell repertoires in COVID-19 (TCRdb year 2020). The library came from the immunoSEQ multiplex PCR assay. TCRdb's version of the immuneACCESS table is confined to in-frame rearrangements and falls short of the full clone set. An unresolved V gene accounts for under half of the shortfall where checked; the remainder is of unknown origin. The sample table lists 95,000 to 150,000 clones, 85% of them with a count of one. The top ten hold roughly a tenth of the sample. The sequencing sample was made of peripheral blood. The origin of the receptors is a man older than 75 with acute or convalescent COVID-19.

The chain links TRBV5-1 to TRBJ2-1, with 7 positions matching TRBD1. Trimming removed 0 bases from V and 8 bases from J; junction bases left unmatched: 5. Germline CDR1 SGHRS, CDR2 YFSETQ. The CDR3 runs 14 residues. The CDR3 sequence is CASSLGDRADEQFF. The CDR3, as DNA: TGCGCCAGCAGCTTGGGTGACAGGGCAGATGAGCAGTTCTTC. Full variable domain (remainder filled in from reference TRBV5-1 and TRBJ2-1): KAGVTQTPRYLIKTRGQQVTLSCSPISGHRSVSWYQQTPGQGLQFLFEYFSETQRNKGNFPGRFSGRQFSNSRSEMNVSTLELGDSALYLCASSLGDRADEQFFGPGTRLTVL.

The genes are TRBV2 and TRBJ1-5; the D gene is possibly TRBD1 (6 bases). From germline, CDR1 is SNHLY and CDR2 FYNNEI. The ends were cut back, 6 bases at V and 0 bases at J, with 12 bases in the middle. There are 15 residues in the CDR3. The CDR3 nucleotides are TGTGCCAGCAGACCCGGACAGCCTAGCAATCAGCCCCAGCATTTT. Encoded protein: CASRPGQPSNQPQHF.

This chain joins TRBV7-2 and TRBJ1-1, with D possibly being TRBD1 (6 bases). Germline-derived CDR1 and CDR2 are SGHTA and FQGNSA. Trimming pared 6 bases from V and 0 bases from J, leaving 14 bases between. CDR3 size: 15 residues. This CDR3 reads CASRQGHSMNTEAFF. DNA of the CDR3: TGTGCCAGCAGGCAGGGACACTCCATGAACACTGAAGCTTTCTTT. Using reference TRBV7-2 and TRBJ1-1 for the parts outside the CDR3, the full variable domain is GAGVSQSPSNKVTEKGKDVELRCDPISGHTALYWYRQSLGQGLEFLIYFQGNSAPDKSGLPSDRFSAERTGGSVSTLTIQRTQQEDSAVYLCASRQGHSMNTEAFFGQGTRLTVV.

The table lists this clone with a count of one. The chain joins TRBV10-1 to TRBJ2-3, with D perhaps matching TRBD2 (6 bases). V lost 4 bases to trimming and J lost 4 bases, with 9 bases between them. Germline lookup yields CDR1 WNHNN and CDR2 SYGVQD (reference sequence). The CDR3 extends over 13 amino acids. The CDR3 DNA is TGCGCCAGCAGTGGGCCGGGGGCAGATACGCAGTATTTT. Its translation is CASSGPGADTQYF.

J is TRBJ1-2 and V is TRBV19; 7 nucleotides agree with TRBD1. The CDR3 runs to 14 residues. Germline V gene lookup returns CDR1 LNHDA and CDR2 SQIVND (reference sequence). The junction had 7 bases not matched to a gene; V was cut back by 5 bases and J by 4 bases. The CDR3 DNA sequence: TGTGCCAGTAGTGATACAGGGGAGGCCTATGGCTACACCTTC. This gives the protein CASSDTGEAYGYTF.

The CDR3 region is CASSLKGGNEQFF. The CDR3 DNA follows: TGCGCCAGCAGCTTGAAAGGCGGGAATGAGCAGTTCTTC. The chain has TRBV5-1 and TRBJ2-1, with D possibly matching TRBD2 (5 bases). The germline V gene has CDR1 SGHRS and CDR2 YFSETQ. CDR3 length: 13 amino acids. V was trimmed by 1 base and J by 7 bases, leaving 9 bases between them. Full variable domain (outside the CDR3, taken from reference TRBV5-1 and TRBJ2-1): KAGVTQTPRYLIKTRGQQVTLSCSPISGHRSVSWYQQTPGQGLQFLFEYFSETQRNKGNFPGRFSGRQFSNSRSEMNVSTLELGDSALYLCASSLKGGNEQFFGPGTRLTVL.